A single T cell receptor beta chain is shown here with its context. Antigen unknown. Per the germline V gene, CDR1 is SGHNT and CDR2 is YENEEA. This CDR3 is built from 17 residues. V was shortened by 0 bases and J by 0 bases, with 12 bases between the two germline ends. The data originate from a study of beta chain features in type 1 diabetes. Study-level findings and limits: Because the template was cDNA, high-expressing cells might be over-represented. TCRB CDR3s were moderately but significantly shorter in Type 1 diabetes patients in all four CD4+ subsets.

The authors sorted CD4+ naive, central memory, regulatory and stem cell-like memory cells via CD45RO/CCR7/CD25/CD127/CD95/CD27. The isolated RNA, all of it, was reverse transcribed, so expressed TCRB transcripts were what got sequenced. Samples of naive, central memory and regulatory T cells yielded a mean of about 3.4 million reads. The assay was immunoSEQ multiplex PCR, and TCRdb's table has in-frame clones only and misses some. This sample has 400,000 or so clones, with around 9.6% found just once. This TCR came from a man aged 25 to 40 with type 1 diabetes. Material: central memory CD4+ T cells from blood. The V gene is TRBV11-3, the J gene TRBJ2-1; D possibly corresponds to TRBD2 (5 bases). Here the CDR3 DNA reads TGTGCCAGCAGCTTAGAGGGGAGCAGGTACTCCTACAATGAGCAGTTCTTC. This gives the protein CASSLEGSRYSYNEQFF. The entire variable domain, with the rest obtained from reference TRBV11-3 and TRBJ2-1, is as follows: EAGVVQSPRYKIIEKKQPVAFWCNPISGHNTLYWYLQNLGQGPELLIRYENEEAVDDSQLPKDRFSAERLKGVDSTLKIQPAELGDSAVYLCASSLEGSRYSYNEQFFGPGTRLTVL.